A selection of T cell receptor beta chains follows, all from one sample in a study of shared clonotypes between healthy human individuals. TCRdb's copy holds only in-frame clones and misses some; the assay was immunoSEQ multiplex PCR. Found here are about 2.4 million clones, roughly 93% of them singletons; the top ten hold 0.36%. Material for sequencing was naive CD4+ T cells from PBMCs. These receptors all stem from a young man in good health. Some clones in this sample may be carry-over from other donors' samples. CDR3s include the opening cysteine and the closing phenylalanine or tryptophan. A D gene is named only where the DNA matches it firmly. The size of a clone is reported for some rows only, either as once, few or many, or as a class for expanded clones.

NA	TRBV5-4	NA	TRBJ2-7	CASSLDLAAREQYF	TGTGCCAGCAGCTTGGATCTTGCGGCCCGGGAGCAGTACTTC
TRBD2	TRBV5-1	NA	TRBJ2-1	CASSSLAGPTNEQFF	TGCGCCAGCAGCTCTCTAGCGGGACCCACCAATGAGCAGTTCTTC
NA	TRBV27	once	TRBJ2-6	CASRPDGANVLTF	TGTGCCAGCAGACCCGATGGGGCCAACGTCCTGACTTTC
TRBD1	TRBV28	NA	TRBJ1-2	CASSGPGPQGGFF	TGTGCCAGCAGTGGACCGGGACCCCAAGGGGGCTTCTTC
NA	TRBV7-3	NA	TRBJ2-2	CASSPWATGVTGPTGELFF	TGTGCCAGCAGCCCATGGGCAACAGGAGTCACAGGACCCACCGGGGAGCTGTTTTTT
NA	TRBV6-1	once	TRBJ2-1	CASRENTYNEQFF	TGTGCCAGCCGAGAAAACACCTACAATGAGCAGTTCTTC
NA	TRBV29-1	NA	TRBJ1-2	CSVDQGSVGYTF	TGCAGCGTTGACCAGGGTTCGGTTGGCTACACCTTC
NA	TRBV4-1	NA	TRBJ2-7	CASSLFGTTSYEQYF	TGCGCCAGCAGTCTTTTTGGGACAACATCCTACGAGCAGTACTTC
NA	TRBV19	NA	TRBJ1-2	CASSTTGSRGPNYGYTF	TGTGCCAGTAGTACTACAGGGTCCCGGGGCCCTAACTATGGCTACACCTTC
TRBD1	TRBV5-1	NA	TRBJ1-1	CASTLRGGTEAFF	TGCGCCAGCACTCTCAGGGGGGGCACTGAAGCTTTCTTT
NA	TRBV5-8	NA	TRBJ1-2	CASSLTLAAPTGYTF	TGTGCCAGCAGCTTGACCCTGGCAGCCCCGACTGGCTACACCTTC
TRBD2	TRBV30	NA	TRBJ2-3	CAWSARLAGAADTQYF	TGTGCCTGGAGTGCCAGACTAGCGGGAGCGGCAGATACGCAGTATTTT
NA	TRBV5-1	NA	TRBJ2-5	CASSFRIHSDQETQYF	TGCGCCAGCAGCTTTCGTATACATTCGGACCAAGAGACCCAGTACTTC
NA	TRBV6-5	NA	TRBJ2-2	CASSYKWEPGELFF	TGTGCCAGCAGTTATAAGTGGGAACCCGGGGAGCTGTTTTTT
NA	TRBV9	NA	TRBJ2-7	CASSVGGGSLDEQYF	TGTGCCAGCAGCGTAGGAGGAGGGAGCTTGGACGAGCAGTACTTC
NA	TRBV7-3	NA	TRBJ1-2	CASSPSLAGPLDGYTF	TGTGCCAGCAGCCCCTCTTTGGCAGGGCCTCTCGATGGCTACACCTTC
TRBD1	TRBV29-1	once	TRBJ1-1	CSVTGALRTEAFF	TGCAGCGTGACAGGGGCCCTTCGCACTGAAGCTTTCTTT
TRBD2	TRBV7-2	once	TRBJ2-1	CASSLARRIAGDPYNEQFF	TGTGCCAGCAGCTTAGCTAGACGGATAGCGGGAGATCCCTACAATGAGCAGTTCTTC
NA	TRBV25-1	NA	TRBJ1-4	CASSDARSNEKLFF	TGTGCCAGCAGTGATGCACGTTCGAATGAAAAACTGTTTTTT
NA	TRBV7-2	NA	TRBJ1-2	CASSLGTVAYGYTF	TGTGCCAGCAGCTTAGGGACCGTGGCCTATGGCTACACCTTC
NA	TRBV5-1	NA	TRBJ2-3	CASSSGVVDTDTQYF	TGCGCCAGCAGCTCGGGTGTCGTGGACACAGATACGCAGTATTTT
NA	TRBV11-2	once	TRBJ2-3	CASSLQRLTDTQYF	TGTGCCAGCAGCTTACAGCGGCTCACAGATACGCAGTATTTT
NA	TRBV20-1	NA	TRBJ1-5	CSANTNQPQHF	TGCAGTGCTAACACCAATCAGCCCCAGCATTTT
NA	TRBV5-1	NA	TRBJ2-7	CASSLLSTGYEQYF	TGCGCCAGCAGCTTACTTTCTACAGGGTACGAGCAGTACTTC
NA	TRBV4-3	NA	TRBJ1-3	CASSQVLGAGNTIYF	TGCGCCAGCAGCCAAGTCCTTGGAGCTGGAAACACCATATATTTT
NA	TRBV5-1	NA	TRBJ2-3	CASRGESADTQYF	TGCGCCAGCAGGGGGGAGTCAGCAGATACGCAGTATTTT
TRBD1	TRBV5-4	NA	TRBJ2-7	CASSGNRGRLDYEQYF	TGTGCCAGCAGCGGGAACAGGGGGCGTCTGGACTACGAGCAGTACTTC
NA	TRBV29-1	few	TRBJ1-5	CSVQEYSYQPQHF	TGCAGCGTCCAAGAGTACAGCTATCAGCCCCAGCATTTT
TRBD1	TRBV2	NA	TRBJ2-1	CATTPGQGHNEQFF	TGTGCCACCACCCCGGGACAGGGTCACAATGAGCAGTTCTTC
TRBD1	TRBV5-1	NA	TRBJ2-2	CASSPGQLNTGELFF	TGCGCCAGCAGCCCGGGACAGTTAAACACCGGGGAGCTGTTTTTT
TRBD1	TRBV2	few	TRBJ2-7	CASSGTGGPSYEQYF	TGTGCCAGCAGTGGGACAGGTGGGCCCTCCTACGAGCAGTACTTC
NA	TRBV5-4	NA	TRBJ2-3	CASSLAGRTSTDTQYF	TGTGCCAGCAGCTTGGCTGGGCGAACTAGCACAGATACGCAGTATTTT
NA	TRBV9	NA	TRBJ2-5	CASSVDGETQYF	TGTGCCAGCAGCGTAGACGGAGAGACCCAGTACTTC
NA	TRBV6-5	NA	TRBJ1-5	CASSTGGASNQPQHF	TGTGCCAGCAGTACGGGCGGGGCAAGCAATCAGCCCCAGCATTTT
NA	TRBV20-1	NA	TRBJ2-7	CSALTGEQYF	TGCAGTGCTCTTACAGGGGAGCAGTACTTC
TRBD2	TRBV28	NA	TRBJ2-6	CASSFWLAGGGANVLTF	TGTGCCAGCAGTTTTTGGCTAGCGGGAGGTGGGGCCAACGTCCTGACTTTC
TRBD1	TRBV29-1	NA	TRBJ1-2	CSVVRTGADGYTF	TGCAGCGTAGTTCGGACAGGGGCGGATGGCTACACCTTC
NA	TRBV19	NA	TRBJ2-3	CASSINVVGDTQYF	TGTGCCAGTAGTATAAATGTGGTGGGGGATACGCAGTATTTT
NA	TRBV7-3	NA	TRBJ1-2	CASSFEGGWGGYTF	TGTGCCAGCAGTTTTGAGGGAGGATGGGGAGGCTACACCTTC
NA	TRBV29-1	NA	TRBJ2-3	CSVDRGQVKDTQYF	TGCAGCGTTGATCGGGGCCAGGTCAAGGATACGCAGTATTTT
NA	TRBV11-3	NA	TRBJ2-5	CASSLAGEEETQYF	TGTGCCAGCAGCTTAGCGGGAGAGGAAGAGACCCAGTACTTC
TRBD1	TRBV10-3	NA	TRBJ2-1	CAITGTARRNEQFF	TGTGCCATCACCGGGACAGCCCGTAGGAATGAGCAGTTCTTC
TRBD1	TRBV7-2	NA	TRBJ2-1	CASRRRQGAFYNEQFF	TGTGCCAGCAGGCGGAGACAGGGGGCTTTCTACAATGAGCAGTTCTTC
TRBD2	TRBV6-1	NA	TRBJ2-7	CASSEGIQRGPYF	TGTGCCAGCAGTGAAGGTATACAGCGGGGTCCGTACTTC
NA	TRBV9	NA	TRBJ1-1	CASSENRDLGTTEAFF	TGTGCCAGCAGCGAGAACCGGGACCTGGGAACCACTGAAGCTTTCTTT
TRBD1	TRBV5-4	NA	TRBJ2-4	CASSPTGGGKNIQYF	TGTGCCAGCAGCCCGACAGGGGGTGGGAAAAACATTCAGTACTTC
TRBD1	TRBV5-1	once	TRBJ2-7	CASSFQQGAYEQYF	TGCGCCAGCAGCTTTCAACAGGGGGCCTACGAGCAGTACTTC
TRBD2	TRBV4-1	NA	TRBJ2-5	CASSQDPGLAGKGRGETQYF	TGCGCCAGCAGCCAAGATCCGGGACTAGCGGGGAAGGGGCGGGGAGAGACCCAGTACTTC
TRBD1	TRBV6-1	NA	TRBJ2-1	CASRRGQGTYNEQFF	TGTGCCAGCAGACGCGGACAGGGCACATACAATGAGCAGTTCTTC